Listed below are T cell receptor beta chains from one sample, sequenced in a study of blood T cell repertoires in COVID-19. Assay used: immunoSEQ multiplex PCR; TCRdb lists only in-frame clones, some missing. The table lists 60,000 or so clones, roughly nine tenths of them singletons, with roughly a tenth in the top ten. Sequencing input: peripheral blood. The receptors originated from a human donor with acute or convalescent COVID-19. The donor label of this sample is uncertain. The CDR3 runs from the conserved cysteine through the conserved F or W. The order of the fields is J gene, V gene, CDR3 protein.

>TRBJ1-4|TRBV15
CATSRDEGFREKLFF
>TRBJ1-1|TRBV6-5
CASSFQRQDTEAFF
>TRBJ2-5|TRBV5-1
CASTRGGLQETQYF
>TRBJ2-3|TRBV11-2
CASSLDTVADTQYF
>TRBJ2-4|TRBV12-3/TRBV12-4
CASSLGTGAIQYF
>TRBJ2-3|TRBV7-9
CASSLGSYTDTQYF
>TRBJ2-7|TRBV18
CASSLTARSSYEQYF
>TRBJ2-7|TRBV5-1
CASSLVGVLGSSYEQYF
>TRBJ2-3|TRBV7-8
CASINSEGPDTQYF
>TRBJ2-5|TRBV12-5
CASGPGTGAETQYF
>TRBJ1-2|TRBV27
CASSPWGESPKIGYTF
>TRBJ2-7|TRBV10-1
CASSDLTTSYEQYF
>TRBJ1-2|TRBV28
CASSLSAGGASGYTF
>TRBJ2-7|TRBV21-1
CASSKSRTLSSYEQYF